This passage covers 22 T cell receptor beta chains from one sample sequenced in a study of neurological immune-mediated disorders. TCRdb analysed the 5' RACE reads with MiXCR anew, one entry per CDR3 protein. The table lists about 46,000 distinct CDR3 sequences, 4.5% of them singletons. The sequencing input was PBMCs. Receptors originate from a woman in her fifties or sixties with multiple sclerosis.

This clonotype was picked up a small number of times. CDR3 sequence: CSASSGARYGYTF. CDR3 in DNA: TGCAGTGCTAGTTCGGGGGCTCGGTATGGCTACACCTTC. The chain joins TRBV20-1 to TRBJ1-2; tentatively, D is TRBD1 (6 bases). Trimming cost V 3 bases and J 5 bases, with 13 bases left between them. This CDR3 region has 13 residues. The germline V gene has CDR1 DFQATT and CDR2 SNEGSKA (reference sequence).

This clonotype was found many times. The chain links TRBV4-3 to TRBJ2-2, with D possibly being TRBD1 (6 bases). CDR1 LGHNA and CDR2 YSLEER come from the germline V gene. V shed 0 bases and J shed 8 bases, with 10 bases lying between them. The CDR3 is 14 residues long. The CDR3 coding sequence is TGCGCCAGCAGCCAAGAGACAGGTCGAGGGGAGCTGTTTTTT. This sequence encodes CASSQETGRGELFF.

Many counts were recorded for this clonotype. The chain carries TRBV29-1 and TRBJ1-1; D is undetermined. This CDR3 comprises 13 residues. Germline V gene data show CDR1 as SQVTM and CDR2 as ANQGSEA. The germline V and J ends were trimmed by 1 base and 0 bases, with 6 bases remaining between them. CDR3: CSVEAQMNTEAFF. CDR3 coding DNA: TGCAGCGTTGAAGCGCAGATGAACACTGAAGCTTTCTTT.

This clonotype has a handful of counts. V usage is TRBV3-1 and J usage is TRBJ2-1, with D tentatively TRBD2 (6 bases). CDR1 and CDR2 (germline): LGHDT, YNNKEL (reference sequence). CDR3 size: 13 residues. The ends were cut back, 8 bases at V and 9 bases at J, with 17 bases in the middle. The CDR3 DNA follows: TGTGCCAGCTGCTTCTCGGGAGAGGGTGAGCAGTTCTTC. Translation: CASCFSGEGEQFF.

This clonotype was counted ten times or more. The J gene is TRBJ1-4, the V gene TRBV9; TRBD1 agrees at 9 bases. The germline V gene has CDR1 SGDLS and CDR2 YYNGEE. Trimming at V came to 4 bases and at J to 5 bases, leaving 9 bases not matched to a gene. The CDR3 runs 16 residues. The CDR3 loop reads CASSPPPGQGNEKLFF. CDR3 in DNA: TGTGCCAGCAGCCCCCCTCCGGGACAGGGCAATGAAAAACTGTTTTTT.

This clonotype was seen at least ten times. The V and J genes are TRBV12-3 or TRBV12-4 and TRBJ2-7; possible D gene TRBD1, 5 bases. This CDR3 contains 11 residues. The V and J ends lost 5 bases and 6 bases respectively, with 8 bases between them. The CDR3 loop reads CASSVRAEQYF. In DNA, the CDR3 is TGTGCCAGCAGTGTCAGGGCCGAGCAGTACTTC.

In this sample, this clonotype turned up many times. CDR3 residues: CASSLRTSGRTGELFF. The CDR3 DNA follows: TGTGCCAGCAGCTTAAGGACTAGCGGGAGGACTGGGGAGCTGTTTTTT. J is TRBJ2-2 and V is TRBV7-8; TRBD2 matches at 14 bases. Germline V gives CDR1 SGHVS, CDR2 FQNEAQ. The V and J ends lost 2 bases and 8 bases, in that order; junction bases with no gene match: 4. The CDR3 has 16 amino acids.

In this sample, this clonotype turned up many times. This chain links TRBV20-1 with TRBJ2-5; the D gene is possibly TRBD1 (6 bases). V was pared by 4 bases and J by 5 bases, with 14 bases between. CDR1 and CDR2 from the germline V gene are DFQATT and SNEGSKA (reference sequence). The length of the CDR3 is 13 residues. CDR3 DNA sequence: TGCAGTGCTATCTCGACAGGCCCGGAGACCCAGTACTTC. Its translation: CSAISTGPETQYF.

By share, this clonotype ranks as medium-sized. The CDR3 protein is CASSPLTGLGNTIYF. The DNA for the CDR3 is TGTGCCAGCAGCCCTTTAACAGGGCTGGGAAACACCATATATTTT. The rearrangement links TRBV7-7 to TRBJ1-3; TRBD1 might be the D (6 bases). From germline, CDR1 is SSHAT and CDR2 FNYEAQ (reference sequence). The CDR3 runs 15 residues. With 5 bases removed from V and 4 bases from J, the gap between germline ends came to 15 bases.

This clonotype was picked up many times. The chain has TRBV21-1 and TRBJ2-7; the table calls TRBD2, which could not be checked here. TRBV21-1 is classified as a pseudogene. The CDR3 loop spans 13 amino acids. The CDR3 sequence is CASGSGTKNEQYF. CDR3 sequence (DNA): TGTGCCAGCGGGTCCGGGACTAAGAACGAGCAGTACTTC.

This clonotype has a handful of counts. The chain couples TRBV7-8 to TRBJ2-3, with D tentatively TRBD1 (5 bases). CDR3 size: 14 residues. V dropped 1 base and J dropped 2 bases, with 7 bases sitting between them. Germline lookup yields CDR1 SGHVS and CDR2 FQNEAQ. CDR3 sequence (DNA): TGTGCCAGCAGCTTAGGACAGACCACAGATACGCAGTATTTT. Translating it yields CASSLGQTTDTQYF. Supplemented by reference TRBV7-8 and TRBJ2-3, the full variable domain reads GAGVSQSPRYKVAKRGQDVALRCDPISGHVSLFWYQQALGQGPEFLTYFQNEAQLDKSGLPSDRFFAERPEGSVSTLKIQRTQQEDSAVYLCASSLGQTTDTQYFGPGTRLTVL.

This clonotype was counted ten times or more. The chain has TRBV7-8 and TRBJ2-1; D not resolved. The CDR3 loop spans 13 amino acids. The V gene's germline CDR1 is SGHVS and CDR2 FQNEAQ. V lost 3 bases and J lost 2, with 5 bases in between. The DNA of the CDR3 is TGTGCCAGCAGCTTCTCTGCCTACAATGAGCAGTTCTTC. Its protein is CASSFSAYNEQFF.

The V and J genes are TRBV5-1 and TRBJ2-3; D is unclear. From germline, CDR1 is SGHRS and CDR2 YFSETQ. The CDR3 runs 16 residues. Trimming removed 0 bases at V and 0 bases at J, with 11 bases between. The CDR3 here is CASSLGGDPSTDTQYF. The DNA of the CDR3 is TGCGCCAGCAGCTTGGGAGGCGACCCTAGCACAGATACGCAGTATTTT.

There are many counts of this clonotype. The chain couples TRBV3-1 to TRBJ1-1, with 9 bases lining up with TRBD1. From germline, CDR1 is LGHDT and CDR2 YNNKEL (reference sequence). Trimming removed 4 bases from V and 6 bases from J; junction bases left unmatched: 6. The CDR3 runs to 14 residues. The chain's CDR3 is CASSLTDRGAEAFF. CDR3 DNA: TGTGCCAGCAGCCTAACGGACAGGGGTGCTGAAGCTTTCTTT.

This clonotype was detected only a few times. This chain joins TRBV4-3 and TRBJ2-7; possible D gene TRBD1, 6 bases. The V end was cut by 1 base, the J end by 2 bases, with 9 bases between. Germline CDR1 is LGHNA and CDR2 is YSLEER. This CDR3 contains 14 residues. The DNA of the CDR3 is TGCGCCAGCAGCCAAGTACAGGGCCCCTACGAGCAGTACTTC. This encodes CASSQVQGPYEQYF.

The chain employs TRBV6-5 and TRBJ2-3; D could derive from TRBD1 or TRBD2 (5 bases each). This CDR3 comprises 15 residues. The germline gives CDR1 MNHEY, CDR2 SVGAGI. Trimming stripped 6 bases from V and 4 bases from J, with 17 bases between. CDR3 protein: CASRRGGVAADTQYF. The CDR3 nucleotides read TGTGCCAGCAGGCGTGGGGGAGTTGCGGCAGATACGCAGTATTTT.

This chain uses TRBV7-8 with TRBJ2-7; 8 positions agree with TRBD1. V lost 5 bases, J lost 5 bases, and 11 bases stayed unmatched. Germline lookup yields CDR1 SGHVS and CDR2 FQNEAQ. CDR3 size: 15 residues. DNA for the CDR3: TGTGCCAGCAGCCAAAGACAGGGGATAAGCGACGAGCAGTACTTC. Its protein is CASSQRQGISDEQYF.

The chain couples TRBV20-1 to TRBJ2-2; 8 nucleotides align to TRBD2. After removal of 3 bases from V and 3 bases from J, the junction contained 3 bases not matched to a gene. From germline, CDR1 is DFQATT and CDR2 SNEGSKA (reference sequence). This CDR3 has 14 residues. The CDR3 region is CSASGRADTGELFF. CDR3 coding DNA: TGCAGTGCTAGCGGGAGGGCCGACACCGGGGAGCTGTTTTTT.

This clonotype was seen ten or more times. The J gene is TRBJ2-6, the V gene TRBV18; 8 bases align to TRBD1. The CDR3 contains 17 residues. V was clipped by 5 bases and J by 1 base; unmatched bases: 7. Germline-derived CDR1 and CDR2 are KGHSH and LQKENI. The CDR3 here is CASSKTGESSGANVLTF. CDR3 DNA: TGTGCCAGCTCAAAGACAGGGGAGAGTTCTGGGGCCAACGTCCTGACTTTC.

Concerning this clonotype itself: This may be a read error, as it is one base from a much larger clone. The genes are TRBV6-1 and TRBJ2-7, with D maybe TRBD1 (6 bases). This CDR3 spans 15 amino acids. V dropped 7 bases and J dropped 3 bases, with 19 bases sitting between them. Germline V gene sequence: CDR1 MNHNS, CDR2 SASEGT. The CDR3 nucleotides are TGTGCCAGCACCGGGACACTCGAATCAGGCTACGAGCAGTACTTC. It yields the protein CASTGTLESGYEQYF.

This chain links TRBV5-1 with TRBJ2-7, with 7 bases matching TRBD2. V lost 2 bases and J lost 1; bases outside the gene matches: 3. CDR1 SGHRS and CDR2 YFSETQ come from the germline V gene. This CDR3 is built from 14 residues. The CDR3 DNA is TGCGCCAGCAGCTTCGGCGGGGGATCCTACGAGCAGTACTTC. Its translation is CASSFGGGSYEQYF.

This chain links TRBV9 with TRBJ2-5, with unresolved D. CDR1 is SGDLS, CDR2 YYNGEE, per germline. The CDR3 runs to 14 residues. Trimming removed 0 bases at V and 2 bases at J, with 8 bases between. CDR3 sequence: CASSVGDFQETQYF. CDR3 DNA sequence: TGTGCCAGCAGCGTAGGCGACTTTCAAGAGACCCAGTACTTC.